This T cell receptor (beta chain) was identified in a study of T cells in Graves' hyperthyroidism and ophthalmopathy. This clonotype was found many times. Looked up from germline, CDR1 is SGHAT and CDR2 is FQNNGV. The CDR3 is 14 amino acids. Trimming stripped 0 bases from V and 4 bases from J, with 10 bases between. RNA transcripts yielded amplified TCR beta CDR3 regions. HTBI primers drove first-round RT-PCR of the TCR CDR3. A single record per CDR3 protein comes from TCRdb applying MiXCR to the multiplex PCR reads. The sample records some 350,000 distinct CDR3 sequences, about a fifth being singletons.

This receptor was obtained from a woman younger than 35 with Graves' hyperthyroidism. The sequenced sample consisted of blood. This chain links TRBV11-2 with TRBJ2-7, with D possibly being TRBD2 (5 bases). The chain's CDR3 is CASSLDVLDYEQYF. CDR3 DNA sequence: TGTGCCAGCAGCTTAGACGTACTAGATTACGAGCAGTACTTC.